A selection of T cell receptor beta chains follows, all from one sample in a study of siplizumab effects on memory and regulatory T cells. Profiling relied on immunoSEQ multiplex PCR, and the TCRdb table lists in-frame clones only, not all of them. Of approximately 100,000 clones in the sample, 85% to 95% were seen once. The specimen was non-Treg CD4+ T cells sorted from blood. Receptors originate from a human donor in good health. Both conserved end residues are part of each CDR3. A D gene is named only where the DNA matches it firmly. Clone size appears in some rows only: once, few, many, or a class for an expanded clone.

j_gene | v_gene | abundance | d_gene | CDR3nt | CDR3aa
TRBJ1-1 | TRBV7-9 | - | TRBD1 | TGTGCCAGCAGCTTAAGACAGGGATCGACCCCTGAAGCTTTCTTT | CASSLRQGSTPEAFF
TRBJ2-4 | TRBV2 | - | TRBD1 | TGTGCCAGCAGGGGACAGGGAAACATTCAGTACTTC | CASRGQGNIQYF
TRBJ1-6 | TRBV7-2 | - | - | TGTGCCAGCAGCTTACTGGGGAGTAATTCACCCCTCCACTTT | CASSLLGSNSPLHF
TRBJ1-1 | TRBV28 | - | - | TGTGCCAGCACCGCGCGGCAGGGGACTGAAGCTTTCTTT | CASTARQGTEAFF
TRBJ2-2 | TRBV27 | - | TRBD2 | TGTGCCAGCAGCCAACTAGCGGGGGTTAACACCGGGGAGCTGTTTTTT | CASSQLAGVNTGELFF
TRBJ1-6 | TRBV14 | - | TRBD1 | TGTGCCAGCAGACTCGGCAGGGGGGCTGGTAGCTCCTATAATTCACCCCTCCACTTT | CASRLGRGAGSSYNSPLHF
TRBJ1-2 | TRBV19 | - | TRBD1 | TGTGCCAGTACCGCCGACAGGGGGCAGTCCCGTAACTATGGCTACACCTTC | CASTADRGQSRNYGYTF
TRBJ1-2 | TRBV6-1 | - | - | TGTGCCAGCAGTGAAACTGGATATGGCTACACCTTC | CASSETGYGYTF
TRBJ2-6 | TRBV7-2 | - | - | TGTGCCAGCAGCTTAGCCTCCCGATCTGGGGCCAACGTCCTGACTTTC | CASSLASRSGANVLTF
TRBJ1-2 | TRBV27 | - | - | TGTGCCACCTTCACAGGGCACTATGGCTACACCTTC | CATFTGHYGYTF
TRBJ2-6 | TRBV2 | - | - | TGTGCCAGCCGGATCAGGGGGGGTCTCTCTGGGGCCAACGTCCTGACTTTC | CASRIRGGLSGANVLTF
TRBJ1-5 | TRBV6-1 | once | TRBD1 | TGTGCCAGCAGTGAGCAGGGGGCGGGGCAGCCCCAGCATTTT | CASSEQGAGQPQHF
TRBJ2-3 | TRBV6-6 | once | - | TGTGCCAGCAGTCTGAGAGCTGCAGATACGCAGTATTTT | CASSLRAADTQYF
TRBJ1-2 | TRBV12-5 | - | TRBD1 | TGTGCTAGTGGTGAGGACAGGCAATATGGCTACACCTTC | CASGEDRQYGYTF
TRBJ2-3 | TRBV30 | - | TRBD2 | TGTGCCGGGGGAAGCGGGAACACAGATACGCAGTATTTT | CAGGSGNTDTQYF
TRBJ2-7 | TRBV4-1 | - | - | TGCGCCAGCAGCCAAGCGAGCGGGCCCCTCTACGAGCAGTACTTC | CASSQASGPLYEQYF
TRBJ2-1 | TRBV6-5 | - | TRBD2 | TGTGCCAGCCTATTCCGGGGGGGCTCCTACAATGAGCAGTTCTTC | CASLFRGGSYNEQFF
TRBJ1-1 | TRBV15 | - | - | TGTGCCACCAGCAGAGGAGCAGCCATGAACACTGAAGCTTTCTTT | CATSRGAAMNTEAFF
TRBJ1-2 | TRBV5-6 | - | - | TGTGCCAGCAGCGAAGACCCGAGTTTTGGCTACACCTTC | CASSEDPSFGYTF
TRBJ1-1 | TRBV9 | - | - | TGTGCCAGCAGCTCCCGTGAGGTACAGAACACTGAAGCTTTCTTT | CASSSREVQNTEAFF
TRBJ2-7 | TRBV2 | - | TRBD2 | TGTGCCAGCAAGCGGGGAGTCTACGAGCAGTACTTC | CASKRGVYEQYF
TRBJ2-5 | TRBV6-1 | once | - | TGTGCCAGCAGCCGTGCGGGCGCGGCGGGAGAGACCCAGTACTTC | CASSRAGAAGETQYF
TRBJ1-4 | TRBV5-1 | - | TRBD1 | TGCGCCAGCAGCTTCGGACAGGGGGGGATTGAAAAACTGTTTTTT | CASSFGQGGIEKLFF
TRBJ2-7 | TRBV18 | - | TRBD1 | TGTGCCAGCTCACCAGGGGCAGGGGGCTACGACGAGCAGTACTTC | CASSPGAGGYDEQYF
TRBJ1-5 | TRBV2 | - | - | TGTGCCAGCAGTGAGGGGGGCAATCAGCCCCAGCATTTT | CASSEGGNQPQHF
TRBJ1-2 | TRBV7-2 | - | TRBD1 | TGTGCCAGCAGTACTAAAGCAGGGGGCTATGGCTACACCTTC | CASSTKAGGYGYTF
TRBJ2-3 | TRBV7-9 | - | - | TGTGCCAGCAGCTTCAGGGGAAACACAGATACGCAGTATTTT | CASSFRGNTDTQYF
TRBJ1-4 | TRBV18 | - | - | TGTGCCAGCTCACCGGGACGGCGGACTGAGAATGAAAAACTGTTTTTT | CASSPGRRTENEKLFF
TRBJ2-7 | TRBV7-9 | - | - | TGTGCCAGCAGCCTCCCCACAGAGAATTACGAGCAGTACTTC | CASSLPTENYEQYF
TRBJ2-2 | TRBV6-5 | - | - | TGTGCCAGCAGTTACCTTGGGGAGCTGTTTTTT | CASSYLGELFF
TRBJ1-1 | TRBV10-3 | - | - | TGTGCCATCAGTGAGGGCAAGGGGAACACTGAAGCTTTCTTT | CAISEGKGNTEAFF
TRBJ2-7 | TRBV5-4 | - | - | TGTGCCAGCAGCTTGCCAGGCAACTCCTACGAGCAGTACTTC | CASSLPGNSYEQYF
TRBJ1-2 | TRBV6-5 | - | TRBD1 | TGTGCCAGCCGCCGGGACAGGGGCAACTATGGCTACACCTTC | CASRRDRGNYGYTF
TRBJ2-7 | TRBV7-3 | - | - | TGTGCCAGCAGCTTGGTGCAGGGGCGATTCTCCTACGAGCAGTACTTC | CASSLVQGRFSYEQYF
TRBJ2-7 | TRBV19 | - | - | TGTGCCAGTAGCCTCACCAGGAGCTCCTACGAGCAGTACTTC | CASSLTRSSYEQYF
TRBJ1-2 | TRBV28 | - | - | TGTGCCAGCAGGCCAGACCGGGATGCTAACTATGGCTACACCTTC | CASRPDRDANYGYTF
TRBJ1-4 | TRBV11-2 | - | - | TGTGCCAGCAGCTTTATATGGGGGTCTGGGGAAAAACTGTTTTTT | CASSFIWGSGEKLFF
TRBJ2-3 | TRBV4-3 | - | TRBD2 | TGCGCCAGCAGCCAAGCGACTAGCGGGGTTGGAGATACGCAGTATTTT | CASSQATSGVGDTQYF
TRBJ2-5 | TRBV6-1 | once | - | TGTGCCAGCAGTGAGGTCAGGGGCGAGACCCAGTACTTC | CASSEVRGETQYF
TRBJ2-6 | TRBV5-5 | - | TRBD1 | TGTGCCAGCAGCCTTGACAGGGGATACTCTGGGGCCAACGTCCTGACTTTC | CASSLDRGYSGANVLTF
TRBJ2-7 | TRBV2 | - | TRBD1 | TGTGCCAGCAGTGGGGGTAAGGAGACAGGGATTATCGAGCAGTACTTC | CASSGGKETGIIEQYF
TRBJ2-3 | TRBV18 | - | TRBD2 | TGTGCCAGCTCACCCCTAGCGGGGGGCTCAGATACGCAGTATTTT | CASSPLAGGSDTQYF
TRBJ1-1 | TRBV7-3 | - | - | TGTGCCAGCAGCCCAACTGGGAACACTGAAGCTTTCTTT | CASSPTGNTEAFF